This T cell receptor beta chain was observed in a study of cytomegalovirus exposure and HLA in healthy donors (dated by TCRdb to 2016 to 2017). Background for the entire study: In an earlier analysis of roughly 500 of the donors, 276 Gb of sequence data and 117 million unique TCR beta sequences from 150 million to 200 million T cells were reported. Rather than drawing on any new phenotypic data, the later analysis identified candidate immune exposures from TCR beta sequences and the way those sequences occurred across donors. The study combined high-throughput TCR immunosequencing, statistical association of individual TCRs with disease status, and machine learning to predict cytomegalovirus infection status. A later analysis re-analyzed previously published TCR beta repertoires from roughly 690 donors and added high-resolution HLA genotyping to study TCR occurrence patterns. Both class I and class II loci were covered by HLA typing, at four-digit resolution. Besides the first cohort of 550 to 750 subjects, a separate validation cohort made up of 120 different subjects was used. An early release covering roughly 600 HLA-typed donors comprised about 290 gigabases of sequencing data and about 90 million unique TCR sequences. All discovery cohort repertoires had been generated on a single sequencing platform. Donor age, sex, ethnicity and CMV serostatus were compiled together with the repertoire data. The study aimed to test whether cataloging public T cell receptors could reveal signatures of past pathogen exposure. On average, roughly 250,000 unique TCR beta nucleotide sequences were sequenced per donor among 350 to 400 genotyped donors of the cohort, with roughly 18% of those sequences being non-productive. The study used immunosequencing to profile the T cell repertoires of several hundred subjects and linked those repertoires to cytomegalovirus serostatus. A later genetic analysis took genome-wide SNP genotypes for about three fifths of the 666 donors and used that subset as a discovery cohort. Typing coverage differed by locus: A, B, C, DRB1 and DQB1 were typed in about 629-640 donors, DQA1 in 500 to 550, DPA1 in 600 to 610, and DPB1 in approximately 450. Of the approximately 400 genotyped donors, about 84% fell in the genetic ancestry cluster associated with self-reported Caucasian donors. An earlier analysis of some 500 of the donors applied high-throughput TCR beta sequencing to assess whether each TCR beta V gene segment acted as functional or pseudogenic. Several DR-DQ haplotypes were handled as single units for association and clustering because linkage in the cohort was strong.

The cohort consisted of 600 to 700 healthy bone marrow donors. At the time of sampling, all cohort members were nominally healthy, though unrecorded immune exposures were likely present. The donor tested CMV seronegative and was one of the 352 seronegative cohort members. Every donor gave a peripheral blood sample, and the peripheral blood mononuclear cells from that sample were used for TCR beta sequencing. Genomic DNA extraction from the blood cell samples was performed with the Qiagen DNeasy Blood Extraction Kit. The method was the immunoSEQ multiplex PCR assay. The multiplex PCR relied on a mix of 60 forward primers for TCR Vbeta segments and 13 reverse primers for TCR Jbeta segments. The CDR3 region of rearranged TCR beta genes was amplified from genomic DNA with a multiplex PCR assay. The Illumina HiSeq System was used to sequence the amplified TCR beta libraries as 87-base-pair reads. On the authors' methods: A later analysis counted approximately 84 million unique TCR beta chains across the 666 repertoires, and around 9.9 million of these chains were shared by at least two donors. Raw reads were error-corrected and collapsed into unique sequences by a nearest-neighbor algorithm in which closely related sequences were merged to remove PCR and sequencing errors. CDR3 sequences were aligned to IMGT reference sequences to assign V, D and J gene segments. For a sequence to be retained, at least a six-nucleotide match to both a V gene segment and a J gene segment was required. Rearrangements were classified as productive when the CDR3 lacked stop codons and remained in frame with V and J, and all other rearrangements were classified as non-productive. Following IMGT convention, CDR3 was defined as the stretch from the second conserved V-encoded cysteine up to the conserved J-encoded phenylalanine. The earlier analysis of about 590 of the donors excluded sequences that lacked an unambiguous match to a single V gene segment. An earlier analysis of a few hundred of the donors called V segments functional above 56.7% productive rearrangements and segregating when the between-donor standard deviation exceeded 5%. A statistical classification framework was built for diagnosing cytomegalovirus status from the catalog of TCR beta chain sequences. A later analysis assigned V and J genes by comparing TCR nucleotide sequences with IMGT/GENE-DB human TR gene sequences. The TCRdist pipeline was used in a later analysis to assign CDR3 sequences and most-parsimonious VDJ recombination scenarios. In a later analysis, each TCR beta chain was defined by its CDR3 amino acid sequence together with its V-gene family, and reads without a unique V-gene family were excluded. To address suspected cross-contamination and a sequencing artifact, a later analysis removed under 600 highly shared, low-generation-probability nucleotide sequences. A later analysis calculated a clonal expansion index for each public chain from normalized within-repertoire ranks of inferred template counts. A later analysis computed generation probabilities with a VDJ recombination model fitted to out-of-frame rearrangements, and checked the results against IGoR. Hypergeometric tests were used in a later analysis to score TCR-TCR, TCR-HLA and TCR-CMV co-occurrence, with a repertoire-size bias correction applied to the TCR pairs. A later analysis estimated false discovery rates by permuting HLA or CMV assignments 20 times. In a later analysis, co-occurring TCRs were grouped using DBSCAN, and TCRdist sequence similarity was added for clustering within HLA-allele-positive subsets. Repertoires with fewer than 30,000 or more than 120,000 public chains were left out of co-occurrence clustering, as were a handful of repertoires with anomalous nucleotide sharing. TCRdb retrieved this table from immuneACCESS and kept in-frame rearrangements only. Not all clones are present; in checked studies, unresolved V genes account for under half, and no reason is known for the remainder. V and J calls and clone size are given by that table; D and trimming were obtained from the DNA. Across this sample there are roughly 150,000 clones, with roughly 79% seen only once. The ten biggest clones cover about 1.6% of the sample.

Clipping removes 6 bases from V and 1 base from J, with 5 as the unmatched junction base count. Reading from cysteine to phenylalanine, the CDR3 counts 15 amino acids. Left in the record is the CDR3 DNA by itself, 45 bases read in frame from the first base. For CDR1 and CDR2, the germline V gene lists MDHEN and SYDVKM. Points the paper makes about the study in general: While some public TCRs were present in many individuals, most TCR sequences turned up only very rarely across donors. At a false discovery rate of 0.05, a later analysis linked some 17,000 TCR beta sequences to specific HLA alleles. Some IMGT-functional V segments, including TRBV6-2 and TRBV6-3, could not be distinguished by the 87-base-pair reads and were therefore excluded. A later analysis reported that several top co-occurrence clusters appeared linked to parvovirus B19, influenza, CMV and Epstein-Barr virus. Cytomegalovirus status was reported to be diagnosed by the classifier with high specificity and sensitivity in both the original and validation cohorts. The authors suggested that the approach could potentially be generalized to other disease states and immunological phenotypes. Because some donors lacked HLA typing at each locus, the association tests relied only on the typed subset. A later analysis found that TCR association rates varied across HLA loci, with DRB1 alleles showing the most associated TCRs and HLA-C alleles the fewest. A later analysis found that most CMV-associated TCR beta chains appeared HLA-restricted, with HLA associations seemingly driven largely by CMV exposure. Correlated functional status among segregating V segments might reflect linkage disequilibrium, but an unknown experimental factor could not be ruled out. In a later genetic analysis, a missense DCLRE1C variant was associated with V-gene and J-gene trimming of TCR beta chains, and the association was replicated in an independent cohort. A further reported finding was that TCR beta sequences accurately predicted the HLA-A and HLA-B alleles for most subjects in the first cohort. A group of highly shared sequence variants was considered likely to be a technical artifact of the sequencing pipeline. In an earlier analysis of around 600 of the donors, most TCR beta V segments were observed in productive rearrangements about 90% or about 30% of the time, broadly matching IMGT annotations. The cohort was sequenced for TCR beta chains only, and without alpha or paired-chain data the features that could be detected were limited. The study gave a list of some 150 TCR beta chains associated with cytomegalovirus. Assigning TCR associations to individual alleles was difficult when HLA alleles, especially DR and DQ, strongly co-occurred. According to a later genetic analysis, donors in an Asian-associated ancestry cluster had fewer N-insertions in productive TCRs than the approximately 610-donor mean. A later analysis found that HLA-associated TCR beta chains were more clonally expanded and had lower generation probabilities than equally common non-associated chains. The only immune exposure information available for the cohort was CMV serostatus. Because counts were too low, 15 to 20 rarely observed V segments, including chromosome 9 orphons, were left out of the earlier analysis of some 600 of the donors. Three of the identified cytomegalovirus-associated TCR beta chains were confirmed in vitro to be specific for cytomegalovirus antigens. Roughly uniform sequencing depth across donors was assumed in presence/absence analyses, although this assumption may not hold.

A word on this clone: The antigen it recognizes is unknown. It has no much larger one-base neighbor in the sample; base qualities were not kept.

The material sequenced was PBMCs. The rearranged segments are TRBV28 and TRBJ1-1, with 10 bases aligning to TRBD1. This clonotype was sampled from a man aged 40-55 years in good health and CMV-seronegative. The nucleotides are TGTGCCAGCAGGGACAGGGGGAGGGGGAACACTGAAGCTTTCTTT. It translates as CASRDRGRGNTEAFF.